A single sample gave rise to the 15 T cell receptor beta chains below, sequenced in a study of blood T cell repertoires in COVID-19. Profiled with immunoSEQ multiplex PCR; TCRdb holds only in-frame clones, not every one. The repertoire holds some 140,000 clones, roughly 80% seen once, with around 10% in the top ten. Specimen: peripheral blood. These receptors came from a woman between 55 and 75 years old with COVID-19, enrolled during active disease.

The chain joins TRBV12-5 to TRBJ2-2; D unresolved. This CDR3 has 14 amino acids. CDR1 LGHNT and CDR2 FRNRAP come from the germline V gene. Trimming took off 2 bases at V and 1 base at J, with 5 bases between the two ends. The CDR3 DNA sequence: TGTGCTAGTGGTTTGTCACAGAACACCGGGGAGCTGTTTTTT. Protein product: CASGLSQNTGELFF.

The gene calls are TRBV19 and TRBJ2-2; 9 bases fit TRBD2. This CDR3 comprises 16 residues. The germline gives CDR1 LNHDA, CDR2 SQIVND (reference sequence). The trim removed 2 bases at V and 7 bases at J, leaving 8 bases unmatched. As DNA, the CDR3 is TGTGCCAGTAGTATATCCACCCTAGCGGGGTTCGGGGAGCTGTTTTTT. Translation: CASSISTLAGFGELFF.

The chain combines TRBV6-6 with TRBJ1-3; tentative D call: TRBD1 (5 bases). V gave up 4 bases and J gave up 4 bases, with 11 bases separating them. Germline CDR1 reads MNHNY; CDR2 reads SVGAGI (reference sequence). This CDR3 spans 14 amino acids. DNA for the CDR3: TGTGCCAGCAGTTTCAGGGATTTAGGAAACACCATATATTTT. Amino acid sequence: CASSFRDLGNTIYF.

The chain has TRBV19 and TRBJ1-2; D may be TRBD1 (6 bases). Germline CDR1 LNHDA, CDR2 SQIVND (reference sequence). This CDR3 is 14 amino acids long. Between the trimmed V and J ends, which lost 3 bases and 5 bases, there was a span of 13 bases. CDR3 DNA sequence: TGTGCCAGTAGTATTAGAGGGCAGGGGTATGGCTACACCTTC. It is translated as CASSIRGQGYGYTF.

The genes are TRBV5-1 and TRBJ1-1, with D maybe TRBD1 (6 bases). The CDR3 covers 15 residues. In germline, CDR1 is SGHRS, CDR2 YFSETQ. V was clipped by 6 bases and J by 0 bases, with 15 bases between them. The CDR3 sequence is CASTLGGGMNTEAFF. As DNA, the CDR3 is TGCGCCAGCACCCTGGGAGGGGGGATGAACACTGAAGCTTTCTTT.

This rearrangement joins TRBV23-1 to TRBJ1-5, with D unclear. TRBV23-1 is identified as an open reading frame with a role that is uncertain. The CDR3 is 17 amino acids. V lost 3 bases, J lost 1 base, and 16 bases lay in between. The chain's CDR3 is CASSHPGSPASNQPQHF. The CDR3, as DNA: TGCGCCAGCAGTCATCCCGGGTCTCCCGCCAGCAATCAGCCCCAGCATTTT.

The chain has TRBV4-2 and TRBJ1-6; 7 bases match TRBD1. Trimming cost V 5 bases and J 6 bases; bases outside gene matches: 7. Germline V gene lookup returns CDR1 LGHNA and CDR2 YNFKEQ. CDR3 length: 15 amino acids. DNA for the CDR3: TGTGCCAGCAGCTACGGGACAGCTCTTAATTCACCCCTCCACTTT. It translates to CASSYGTALNSPLHF.

This CDR3 reads CASSPRGENTEAFF. CDR3 coding DNA: TGTGCCAGCAGCCCCCGGGGGGAAAACACTGAAGCTTTCTTT. The chain links TRBV6-6 to TRBJ1-1; a possible D gene is TRBD1 (5 bases). CDR3 length: 14 residues. From germline, CDR1 is MNHNY and CDR2 SVGAGI (reference sequence). V was shortened by 6 bases and J by 2 bases, with 13 bases between the two germline ends.

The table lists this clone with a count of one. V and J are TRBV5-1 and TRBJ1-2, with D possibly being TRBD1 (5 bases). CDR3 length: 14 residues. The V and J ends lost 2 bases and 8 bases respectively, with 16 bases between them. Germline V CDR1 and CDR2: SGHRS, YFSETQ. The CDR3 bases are TGCGCCAGCAGCTTCGACAGTGGCCTTGTAGGCTACACCTTC. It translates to CASSFDSGLVGYTF.

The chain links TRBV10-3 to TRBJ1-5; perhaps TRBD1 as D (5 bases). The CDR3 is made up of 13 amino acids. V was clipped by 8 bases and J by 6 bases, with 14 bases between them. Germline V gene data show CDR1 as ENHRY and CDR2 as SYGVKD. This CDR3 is CAIWDAGSQPQHF. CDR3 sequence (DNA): TGTGCCATCTGGGACGCGGGGTCTCAGCCCCAGCATTTT.

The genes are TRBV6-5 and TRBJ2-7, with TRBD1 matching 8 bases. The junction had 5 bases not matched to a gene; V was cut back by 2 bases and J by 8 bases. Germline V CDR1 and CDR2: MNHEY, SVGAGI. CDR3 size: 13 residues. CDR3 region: CASSYGQGRQQYF. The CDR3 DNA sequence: TGTGCCAGCAGTTACGGACAGGGAAGACAGCAGTACTTC.

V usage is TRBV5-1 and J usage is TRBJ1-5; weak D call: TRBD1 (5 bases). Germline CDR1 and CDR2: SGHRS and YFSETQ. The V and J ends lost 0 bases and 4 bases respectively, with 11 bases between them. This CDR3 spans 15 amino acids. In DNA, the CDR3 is TGCGCCAGCAGCTTGGTAGCAGGGCTAAATCAGCCCCAGCATTTT. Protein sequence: CASSLVAGLNQPQHF.

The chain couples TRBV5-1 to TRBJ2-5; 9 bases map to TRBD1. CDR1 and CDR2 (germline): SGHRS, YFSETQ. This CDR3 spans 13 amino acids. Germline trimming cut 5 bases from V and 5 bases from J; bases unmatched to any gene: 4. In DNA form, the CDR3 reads TGCGCCAGCAGGATCGGACAGGGGGAGACCCAGTACTTC. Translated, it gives CASRIGQGETQYF.

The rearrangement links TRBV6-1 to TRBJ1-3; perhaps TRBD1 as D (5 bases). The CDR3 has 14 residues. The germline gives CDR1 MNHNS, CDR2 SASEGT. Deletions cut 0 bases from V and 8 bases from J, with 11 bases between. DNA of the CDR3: TGTGCCAGCAGTGAAGCGCACGGGGGATACACCATATATTTT. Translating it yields CASSEAHGGYTIYF.

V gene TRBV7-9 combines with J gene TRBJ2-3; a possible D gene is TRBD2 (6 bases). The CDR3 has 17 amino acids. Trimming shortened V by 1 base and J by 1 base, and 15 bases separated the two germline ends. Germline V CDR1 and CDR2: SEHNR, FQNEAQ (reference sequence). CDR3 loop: CASSLGQAGSRTDTQYF. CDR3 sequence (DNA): TGTGCCAGCAGCTTAGGCCAGGCGGGGAGCCGCACAGATACGCAGTATTTT.